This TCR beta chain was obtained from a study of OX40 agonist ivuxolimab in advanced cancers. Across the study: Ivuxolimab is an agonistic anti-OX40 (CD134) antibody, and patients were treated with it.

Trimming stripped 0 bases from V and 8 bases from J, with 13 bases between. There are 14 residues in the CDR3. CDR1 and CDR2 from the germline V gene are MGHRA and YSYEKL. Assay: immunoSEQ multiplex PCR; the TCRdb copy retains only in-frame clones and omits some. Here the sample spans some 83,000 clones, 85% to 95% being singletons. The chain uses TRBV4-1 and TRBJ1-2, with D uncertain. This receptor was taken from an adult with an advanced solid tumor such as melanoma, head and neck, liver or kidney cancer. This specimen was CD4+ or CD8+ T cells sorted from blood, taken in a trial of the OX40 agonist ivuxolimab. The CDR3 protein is CASSQESAGNGYTF. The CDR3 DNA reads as TGCGCCAGCAGCCAAGAGTCGGCGGGGAACGGCTACACCTTC.